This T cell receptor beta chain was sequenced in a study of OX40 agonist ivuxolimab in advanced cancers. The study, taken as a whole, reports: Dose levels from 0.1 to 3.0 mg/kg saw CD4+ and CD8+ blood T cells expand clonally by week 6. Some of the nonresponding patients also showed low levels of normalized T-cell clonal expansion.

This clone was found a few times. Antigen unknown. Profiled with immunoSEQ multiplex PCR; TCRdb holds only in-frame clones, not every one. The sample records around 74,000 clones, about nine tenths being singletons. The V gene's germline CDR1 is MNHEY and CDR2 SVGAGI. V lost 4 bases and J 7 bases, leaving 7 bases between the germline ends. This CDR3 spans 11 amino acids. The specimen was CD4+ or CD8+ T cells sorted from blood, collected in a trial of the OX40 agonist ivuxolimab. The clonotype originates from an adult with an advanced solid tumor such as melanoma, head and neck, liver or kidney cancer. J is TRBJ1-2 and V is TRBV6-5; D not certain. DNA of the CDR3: TGTGCCAGCAGTTCTCTGTTTGGCTACACCTTC. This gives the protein CASSSLFGYTF.